This T cell receptor (beta chain) was captured by sequencing in a study of shared clonotypes between healthy human individuals. In the study overall: Per donor, three plates held CD4 naive cells, three held CD4 memory, two held CD8 naive and one held CD8 memory. Overall study findings and caveats: Sampling used blood alone; tissue repertoires probably differ.

Donors comprised only Caucasian adults living in Nashville, Tennessee. TCRdb's copy holds only in-frame clones and misses some; the assay was immunoSEQ multiplex PCR. The repertoire holds about 2 million clones, 85% to 95% seen once, with 0.13% in the top ten. With respect to this clone: As yet, its antigen is unknown.

The germline V gene encodes CDR1 SGHDT and CDR2 YYEEEE. The germline V and J ends were trimmed by 4 bases and 4 bases, with 11 bases remaining between them. The CDR3 extends over 13 amino acids. This receptor was taken from a man between 18 and 35 years old in good health. This sequence joins TRBV5-6 and TRBJ1-2; maybe TRBD1 (6 bases). The specimen sequenced was naive CD4+ T cells sorted from blood. Documented subset: CD45RA+ positively selected. CDR3 bases: TGTGCCAGCAGCCCCGGACAGACCTATGGCTACACCTTC. Translating it yields CASSPGQTYGYTF.